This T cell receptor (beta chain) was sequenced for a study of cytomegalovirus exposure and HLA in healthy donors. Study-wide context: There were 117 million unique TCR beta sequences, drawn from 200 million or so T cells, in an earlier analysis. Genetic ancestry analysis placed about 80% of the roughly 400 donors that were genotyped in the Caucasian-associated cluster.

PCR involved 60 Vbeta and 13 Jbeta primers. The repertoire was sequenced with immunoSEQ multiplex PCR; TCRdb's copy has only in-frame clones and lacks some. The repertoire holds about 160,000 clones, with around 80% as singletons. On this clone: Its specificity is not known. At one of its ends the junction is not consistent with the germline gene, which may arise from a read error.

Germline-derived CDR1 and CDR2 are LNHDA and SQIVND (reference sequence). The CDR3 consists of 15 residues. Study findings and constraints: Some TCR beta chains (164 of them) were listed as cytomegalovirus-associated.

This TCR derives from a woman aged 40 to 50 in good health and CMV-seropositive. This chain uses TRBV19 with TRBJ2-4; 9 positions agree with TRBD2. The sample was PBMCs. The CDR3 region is CASSIVAGAQNSQYF. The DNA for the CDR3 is TGTGCCAGTAGTATAGTAGCGGGGGCCCAAAACAGTCAGTACTTC.